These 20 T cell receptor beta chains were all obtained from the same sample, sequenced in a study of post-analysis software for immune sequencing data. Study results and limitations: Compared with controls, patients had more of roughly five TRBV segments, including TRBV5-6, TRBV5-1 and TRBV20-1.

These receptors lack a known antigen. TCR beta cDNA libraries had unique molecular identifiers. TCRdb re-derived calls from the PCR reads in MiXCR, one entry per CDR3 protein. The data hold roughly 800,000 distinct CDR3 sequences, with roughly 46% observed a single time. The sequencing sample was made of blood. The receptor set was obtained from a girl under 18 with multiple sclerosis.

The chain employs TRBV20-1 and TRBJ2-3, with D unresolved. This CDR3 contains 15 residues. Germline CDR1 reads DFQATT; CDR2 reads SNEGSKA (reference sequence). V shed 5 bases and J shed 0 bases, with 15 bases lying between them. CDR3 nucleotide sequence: TGCAGTGCTCCCGCCCGGCCCTCTAGCACAGATACGCAGTATTTT. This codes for CSAPARPSSTDTQYF.

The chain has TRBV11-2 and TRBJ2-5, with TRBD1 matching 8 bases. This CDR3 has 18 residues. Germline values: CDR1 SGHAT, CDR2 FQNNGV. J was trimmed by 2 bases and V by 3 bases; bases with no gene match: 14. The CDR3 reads CASSFDLPGGKVQETQYF. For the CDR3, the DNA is TGTGCCAGCAGCTTCGACCTCCCAGGGGGCAAGGTTCAAGAGACCCAGTACTTC.

The DNA of the CDR3 is TGCAGTGTTATAACCGGGACTAGCGGGACAGATACGCAGTATTTT. Amino acid sequence: CSVITGTSGTDTQYF. The gene calls are TRBV20-1 and TRBJ2-3, with 12 bases fitting TRBD2. The CDR3 has 15 amino acids. Germline CDR1 reads DFQATT; CDR2 reads SNEGSKA (reference sequence). V shed 7 bases, J shed 3 bases, and the junction held 8 bases outside the gene matches.

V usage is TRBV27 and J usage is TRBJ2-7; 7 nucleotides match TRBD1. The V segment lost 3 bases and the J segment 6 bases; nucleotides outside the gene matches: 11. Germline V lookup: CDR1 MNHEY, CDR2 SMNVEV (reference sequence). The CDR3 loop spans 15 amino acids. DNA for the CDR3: TGTGCCAGCAGTTTCCGAGGACAGGAAATCAGCGAGCAGTACTTC. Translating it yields CASSFRGQEISEQYF.

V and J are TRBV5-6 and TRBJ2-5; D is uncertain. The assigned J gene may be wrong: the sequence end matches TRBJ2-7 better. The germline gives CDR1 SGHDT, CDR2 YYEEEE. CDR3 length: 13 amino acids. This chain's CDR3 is CASSLDWSGEQYF. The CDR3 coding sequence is TGTGCCAGCAGCTTGGATTGGTCGGGCGAGCAGTACTTC.

The CDR3 DNA sequence: TGTGCCAGCAGTTCGCGGGTAGTGGCTAATGGGGAACTGTTTTTT. This sequence encodes CASSSRVVANGELFF. The V and J genes are TRBV6-6 and TRBJ1-4; D call uncertain. Looked up from germline, CDR1 is MNHNY and CDR2 is SVGAGI (reference sequence). CDR3 length: 15 amino acids. Trimming took off 4 bases at V and 12 bases at J, with 21 bases between the two ends.

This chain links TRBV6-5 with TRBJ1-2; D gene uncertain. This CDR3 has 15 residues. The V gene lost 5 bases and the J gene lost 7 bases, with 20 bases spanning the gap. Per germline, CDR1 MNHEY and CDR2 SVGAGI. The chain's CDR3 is CASSINSKRLGGYTF. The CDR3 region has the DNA TGTGCCAGCAGTATAAACAGTAAACGGTTGGGTGGCTACACCTTC.

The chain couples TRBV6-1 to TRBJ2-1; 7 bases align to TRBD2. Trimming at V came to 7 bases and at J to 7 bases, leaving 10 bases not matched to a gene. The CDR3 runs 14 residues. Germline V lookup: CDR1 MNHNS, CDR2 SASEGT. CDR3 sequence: CASTWGRGQNEQFF. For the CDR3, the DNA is TGTGCCAGCACGTGGGGGAGGGGCCAGAATGAGCAGTTCTTC.

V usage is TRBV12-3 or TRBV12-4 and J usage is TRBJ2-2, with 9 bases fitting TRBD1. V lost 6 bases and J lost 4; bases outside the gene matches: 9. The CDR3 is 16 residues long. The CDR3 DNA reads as TGTGCCAGCAGCCCGGATTACAGGGGGCTCACCGGGGAGCTGTTTTTT. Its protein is CASSPDYRGLTGELFF.

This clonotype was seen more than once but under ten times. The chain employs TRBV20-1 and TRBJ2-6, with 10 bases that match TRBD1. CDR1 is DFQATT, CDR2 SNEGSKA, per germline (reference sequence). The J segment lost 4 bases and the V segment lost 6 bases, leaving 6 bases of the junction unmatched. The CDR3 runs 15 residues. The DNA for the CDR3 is TGCAGTGCCCTGACAGGGGGCAGGGGGGCCAACGTCCTGACTTTC. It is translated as CSALTGGRGANVLTF.

In nucleotides, the CDR3 is TGTGCCAGCAGCTTAGGGGTCAACGACAATGAGCAGTTCTTC. Amino acid sequence: CASSLGVNDNEQFF. The chain combines TRBV11-2 with TRBJ2-1; no definite D call. Trimming pared 1 base from V and 5 bases from J, leaving 9 bases between. The V gene's germline CDR1 is SGHAT and CDR2 FQNNGV. The CDR3 runs 14 residues.

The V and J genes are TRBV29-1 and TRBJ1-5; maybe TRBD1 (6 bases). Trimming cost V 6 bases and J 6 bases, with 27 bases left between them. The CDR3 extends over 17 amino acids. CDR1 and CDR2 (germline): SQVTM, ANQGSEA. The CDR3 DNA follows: TGCAGCGTCCCCCGTATTTATAACAGGGTCCCCAGTCAGCCCCAGCATTTT. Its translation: CSVPRIYNRVPSQPQHF.

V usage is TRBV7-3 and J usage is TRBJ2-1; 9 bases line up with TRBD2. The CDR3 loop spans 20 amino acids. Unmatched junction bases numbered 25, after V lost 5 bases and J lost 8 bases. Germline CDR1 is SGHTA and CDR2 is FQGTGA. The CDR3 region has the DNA TGTGCCAGCAGCCCCATGTCGCTCGCCCGTTTTAGCGGGAGACCCGATGAGCAGTTCTTC. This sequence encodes CASSPMSLARFSGRPDEQFF. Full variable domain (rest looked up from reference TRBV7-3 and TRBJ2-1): GAGVSQTPSNKVTEKGKYVELRCDPISGHTALYWYRQSLGQGPEFLIYFQGTGAADDSGLPNDRFFAVRPEGSVSTLKIQRTERGDSAVYLCASSPMSLARFSGRPDEQFFGPGTRLTVL.

The CDR3 sequence: CATSRSGREETQYF. Written as DNA, the CDR3 is TGTGCCACCAGCAGGAGCGGGAGGGAAGAGACCCAGTACTTC. The rearrangement links TRBV15 to TRBJ2-5; TRBD2 matches 10 bases. Germline V lookup: CDR1 LNHNV, CDR2 YYDKDF (reference sequence). This CDR3 region has 14 residues. With 3 bases clipped from V and 3 bases from J, the junction kept 1 base outside the gene matches.

The CDR3 protein is CASSYSTSGQGRGNTIYF. The CDR3 bases are TGTGCCAGCAGTTACTCGACTTCGGGGCAGGGGAGAGGAAACACCATATATTTT. J is TRBJ1-3 and V is TRBV6-5; possibly TRBD1 for D (6 bases). The CDR3 consists of 18 residues. Trimming shortened V by 0 bases and J by 4 bases, and 19 bases separated the two germline ends. The germline CDR1 and CDR2 sequences are MNHEY and SVGAGI.

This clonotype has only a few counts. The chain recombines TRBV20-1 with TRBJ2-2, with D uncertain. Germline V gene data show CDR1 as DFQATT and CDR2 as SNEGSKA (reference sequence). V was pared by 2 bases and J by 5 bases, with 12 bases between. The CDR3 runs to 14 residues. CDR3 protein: CSARFGVGTGELFF. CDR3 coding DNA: TGCAGTGCTAGATTCGGTGTGGGAACCGGGGAGCTGTTTTTT.

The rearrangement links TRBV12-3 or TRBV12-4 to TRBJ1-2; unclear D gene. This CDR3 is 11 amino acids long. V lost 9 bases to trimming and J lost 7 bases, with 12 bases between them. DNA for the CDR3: TGTGCCAGTTGGTATGAGGGTGGCTACACCTTC. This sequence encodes CASWYEGGYTF.

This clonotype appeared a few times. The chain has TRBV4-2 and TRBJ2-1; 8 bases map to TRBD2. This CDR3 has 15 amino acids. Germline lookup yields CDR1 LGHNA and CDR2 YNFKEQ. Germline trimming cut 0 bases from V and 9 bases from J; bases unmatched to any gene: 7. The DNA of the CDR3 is TGTGCCAGCAGCCAAGATTCTAGCGGGTCGGGTGAGCAGTTCTTC. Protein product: CASSQDSSGSGEQFF.

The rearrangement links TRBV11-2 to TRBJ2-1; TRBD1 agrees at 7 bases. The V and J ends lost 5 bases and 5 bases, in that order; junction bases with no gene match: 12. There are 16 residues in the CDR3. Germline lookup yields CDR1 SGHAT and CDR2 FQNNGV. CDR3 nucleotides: TGTGCCAGCAGCCCTCCGACAGGGATCTTTAACAATGAGCAGTTCTTC. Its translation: CASSPPTGIFNNEQFF.

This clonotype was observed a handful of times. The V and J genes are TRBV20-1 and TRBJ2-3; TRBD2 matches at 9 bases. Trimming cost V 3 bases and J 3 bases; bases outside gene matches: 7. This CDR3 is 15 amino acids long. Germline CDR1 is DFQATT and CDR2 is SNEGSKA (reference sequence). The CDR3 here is CSASVSGSETDTQYF. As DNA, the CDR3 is TGCAGTGCTAGTGTTAGCGGGAGCGAAACAGATACGCAGTATTTT.